A selection of T cell receptor beta chains follows, all from one sample in a study of control samples from healthy donors and cancer patients. Data came from immunoSEQ multiplex PCR; TCRdb stores just in-frame clones and leaves some out. The table lists 110,000 to 150,000 clones, about 89% of them singletons. Sample: blood. The receptors originated from a man younger than 30 in good health. Each CDR3 is given with its conserved first and last residue. Fields, in order: clone size, V gene, CDR3 length, J gene, D gene, CDR3 DNA, CDR3 protein. D genes are given only for firm matches. Expanded clones get a size class; other rows say once, few or many, or leave the size out.

>-|TRBV5-1|15|TRBJ2-7|TRBD2
TGCGCCAGCGCCCCGGGACTAGCGGTGACCTACGAGCAGTACTTC
CASAPGLAVTYEQYF
>-|TRBV9|16|TRBJ1-3|-
TGTGCCAGCAGCTTTCATCCCGTCTCCTCTGGAAACACCATATATTTT
CASSFHPVSSGNTIYF
>once|TRBV4-1|15|TRBJ2-7|-
TGCGCCAGCAGCCAGCCGACCCGGCGATCCTACGAGCAGTACTTC
CASSQPTRRSYEQYF
>-|TRBV9|18|TRBJ2-3|TRBD2
TGTGCCAGCAGCGTGGGAGCGGGGGCCACTCATCGGGGAGATACGCAGTATTTT
CASSVGAGATHRGDTQYF
>-|TRBV29-1|12|TRBJ1-2|-
TGCAGCGTTGAATTTCTCGGGGGTGGCTACACCTTC
CSVEFLGGGYTF
>-|TRBV19|14|TRBJ2-3|-
TGTGCCAGTAGTATTTGGGACAATGAAGATACGCAGTATTTT
CASSIWDNEDTQYF
>many|TRBV19|14|TRBJ2-1|-
TGTGCCAGTAGTGACGGACAGACGTACAATGAGCAGTTCTTC
CASSDGQTYNEQFF
>-|TRBV15|15|TRBJ2-5|-
TGTGCCACCAGCAGAGATCGGACACAAAGGGAGACCCAGTACTTC
CATSRDRTQRETQYF
>-|TRBV3-1/TRBV3-2|15|TRBJ2-2|-
TGTGCCAGCAGCCAAATCAGGGGACCCACCGGGGAGCTGTTTTTT
CASSQIRGPTGELFF
>-|TRBV20-1|17|TRBJ2-3|TRBD2
TGCAGTGCTAGTGAACCCGCCACTAGCGGGGGCACAGATACGCAGTATTTT
CSASEPATSGGTDTQYF
>-|TRBV11-3|15|TRBJ2-1|-
TGTGCCAGCAGCCCCGACGGGGGAATTTTTAATGAGCAGTTCTTC
CASSPDGGIFNEQFF
>-|TRBV7-6|17|TRBJ2-1|TRBD2
TGTGCCAGCAGCATCGGGACTAGCGGGGGGGCTTCGCACGAGCAGTTCTTC
CASSIGTSGGASHEQFF
>-|TRBV5-1|14|TRBJ2-7|TRBD2
TGCGCCAGCAGCTTGGCTAGCGGCCTCTACGAGCAGTACTTC
CASSLASGLYEQYF
>-|TRBV30|14|TRBJ2-1|TRBD2
TGTGCCTGGAGTGTACTAGCGGGGGGCAATGAGCAGTTCTTC
CAWSVLAGGNEQFF
>-|TRBV21-1|9|TRBJ2-7|-
TGTGCCAGCAGTCTCGAGCAGTACTTC
CASSLEQYF
>-|TRBV7-9|14|TRBJ1-4|-
TGTGCCAGCACTGGACACGCAACTAATGAAAAACTGTTTTTT
CASTGHATNEKLFF
>-|TRBV9|16|TRBJ2-3|-
TGTGCCAGCAGCGCCCGGGGACGGGGCACGCGGGATACGCAGTATTTT
CASSARGRGTRDTQYF
>-|TRBV19|17|TRBJ2-3|TRBD2
TGTGCCAGTAGTATAGCCGGGATAGCGGGGGGCACAGATACGCAGTATTTT
CASSIAGIAGGTDTQYF
>-|TRBV6-5|15|TRBJ1-2|-
TGTGCCAGCAGTTACAGCAGGGATTTCTACAATGGCTACACCTTC
CASSYSRDFYNGYTF
>-|TRBV7-9|12|TRBJ1-3|-
TGTGCCAGCAGCTTAGGTTACGGCAGGGTCTATTTT
CASSLGYGRVYF
>once|TRBV6-1|18|TRBJ1-6|-
TGTGCCAGCAGTGAACTCATAACAGGCCCGACTTATAATTCACCCCTCCACTTT
CASSELITGPTYNSPLHF
>-|TRBV5-1|15|TRBJ1-1|-
TGCGCCAGCAGCCCGTTGACAGCTCTGAACACTGAAGCTTTCTTT
CASSPLTALNTEAFF
>-|TRBV2|14|TRBJ1-2|-
TGTGCCAGCCATACGACCGGGTCCCTAAGCAGCTACACCTTC
CASHTTGSLSSYTF
>-|TRBV9|18|TRBJ2-3|TRBD2
TGTGCCAGCAGCGTATTGGCTAGCGGGGGCCTTAGCACAGATACGCAGTATTTT
CASSVLASGGLSTDTQYF
>-|TRBV7-9|14|TRBJ2-5|TRBD1
TGTGCCAGCAGCTTAGGACAGGGGCAAGAGACCCAGTACTTC
CASSLGQGQETQYF
>-|TRBV7-9|17|TRBJ2-3|TRBD2
TGTGCCAGCAGCTTAGGGCTAGCGGGGGCCAACACAGATACGCAGTATTTT
CASSLGLAGANTDTQYF
>-|TRBV7-8|15|TRBJ1-1|TRBD1
TGTGCCAGCAGCTTAGGTCGGGCAGGGGGCACTGAAGCTTTCTTT
CASSLGRAGGTEAFF
>-|TRBV28|12|TRBJ1-2|-
TGTGCCAGCAGTTTGTTAATGGGGGGCTACACCTTC
CASSLLMGGYTF
>-|TRBV5-4|13|TRBJ1-2|TRBD1
TGTGCCAGCAGCAACCCAGGGGGCTGGGGCTACACCTTC
CASSNPGGWGYTF
>-|TRBV6-6|14|TRBJ2-3|-
TGTGCCAGCAGTTACTCGGTAGACACAGATACGCAGTATTTT
CASSYSVDTDTQYF
>-|TRBV3-1/TRBV3-2|16|TRBJ1-3|-
TGTGCCAGCAGCCAAGATTGGCCAGGGAGGGGAAACACCATATATTTT
CASSQDWPGRGNTIYF
>-|TRBV28|15|TRBJ1-3|TRBD1
TGTGCCAGCGGTCTGGGACAGCTCTCTGGAAACACCATATATTTT
CASGLGQLSGNTIYF
>-|TRBV18|13|TRBJ2-3|-
TGTGCCAGCTCACTATCTAGCACAGATACGCAGTATTTT
CASSLSSTDTQYF
>-|TRBV6-1|16|TRBJ2-2|TRBD1
TGTGCCAGCAGTGACCCGGACAGGATAAACACCGGGGAGCTGTTTTTT
CASSDPDRINTGELFF
>-|TRBV5-1|13|TRBJ2-5|-
TGCGCCAGCAGCTTGGGGCGGAAAGAGACCCAGTACTTC
CASSLGRKETQYF
>once|TRBV6-1|15|TRBJ1-5|-
TGTGCCAGCAGTGAATTGGCAGGGGCAGGGCAGCCCCAGCATTTT
CASSELAGAGQPQHF
>-|TRBV7-3|13|TRBJ2-7|TRBD1
TGTGCCAGCAGCTGGGACAGATCCTACGAGCAGTACTTC
CASSWDRSYEQYF
>-|TRBV7-2|16|TRBJ2-2|TRBD1
TGTGCCAGCAGCTCTAACAGGGGGAAGCCCACCGGGGAGCTGTTTTTT
CASSSNRGKPTGELFF
>-|TRBV3-1/TRBV3-2|14|TRBJ1-3|-
TGTGCCAGCAGCCAAGCGGGGAATGGAAACACCATATATTTT
CASSQAGNGNTIYF
>-|TRBV28|15|TRBJ2-4|-
TGTGCCAGCTCCTCCGAGCAGCGATTTATAAACATTCAGTACTTC
CASSSEQRFINIQYF
>-|TRBV27|14|TRBJ1-1|-
TGTGCCAGCAGTTTATTCCAGGGGAACACTGAAGCTTTCTTT
CASSLFQGNTEAFF
>-|TRBV7-9|14|TRBJ2-2|-
TGTGCCAGCAGCTTACTGGGGAACACCGGGGAGCTGTTTTTT
CASSLLGNTGELFF
>-|TRBV4-1|12|TRBJ2-3|-
TGCGCCAGCAGCTTCTACGCAGATACGCAGTATTTT
CASSFYADTQYF
>-|TRBV24-1|16|TRBJ1-6|TRBD1
TGTGCCACCACCCAAGGACGGACAGGGCTTAATTCACCCCTCCACTTT
CATTQGRTGLNSPLHF
>-|TRBV7-2|17|TRBJ2-3|TRBD2
TGTGCCAGCAGCCCAGGACTAGCGGGGGCCCACACAGATACGCAGTATTTT
CASSPGLAGAHTDTQYF
>-|TRBV2|15|TRBJ2-2|-
TGTGCCAGCAGACGGACGGATGCGAACACCGGGGAGCTGTTTTTT
CASRRTDANTGELFF
>once|TRBV11-3|14|TRBJ2-1|TRBD1
TGTGCCAGCAGCCCTGGACAGGTGCCCAATGAGCAGTTCTTC
CASSPGQVPNEQFF
>-|TRBV5-4|16|TRBJ2-5|-
TGTGCCAGCAGCTCCTATCCAGTTGGGTCACGGGAGACCCAGTACTTC
CASSSYPVGSRETQYF
>-|TRBV5-5|15|TRBJ1-2|-
TGTGCCAGCAGCCCGGGGCCAAGAGCTAACTATGGCTACACCTTC
CASSPGPRANYGYTF